This T cell receptor (beta chain) is from a study of neurological immune-mediated disorders. Points from the study as a whole: None of the CDR3 amino acid sequences in expanded clones turned up in more than one subject, which points to private repertoires in all groups.

This clonotype was seen at least ten times. Its antigen is currently unknown. V was cut by 5 bases and J by 1 base, with 11 bases left in between. CDR3 length: 14 residues. Germline V CDR1 and CDR2: SGHTA, FQGNSA. MiXCR, applied by TCRdb to the 5' RACE reads, yields one record per CDR3 protein. The table lists approximately 50,000 distinct CDR3 sequences, less than 6% of them singletons. Sequencing input: CD4+ T cells from blood. The chain employs TRBV7-2 and TRBJ1-2, with D possibly being TRBD1 (5 bases). This TCR derives from a woman younger than 35 with multiple sclerosis. The CDR3 is CASSRDQGNYGYTF. The CDR3 DNA reads TGTGCCAGCAGCCGTGACCAGGGTAACTATGGCTACACCTTC. Variable domain in full (rest from reference TRBV7-2 and TRBJ1-2): GAGVSQSPSNKVTEKGKDVELRCDPISGHTALYWYRQSLGQGLEFLIYFQGNSAPDKSGLPSDRFSAERTGGSVSTLTIQRTQQEDSAVYLCASSRDQGNYGYTFGSGTRLTVV.